Following are 25 T cell receptor beta chains from one sample sequenced in a study of cytomegalovirus exposure and HLA in healthy donors. Amplification used 60 Vbeta primers and 13 Jbeta primers. Produced via immunoSEQ multiplex PCR; TCRdb's table is partial and in-frame only. The table shows 65,000 to 75,000 clones, with 65% to 70% occurring only once. What was sequenced was PBMCs. The receptors originated from a woman aged 30 to 39 in good health and CMV-seronegative.

This clone was picked up many times. This chain joins TRBV7-9 and TRBJ2-1; TRBD1 is a possible D gene (6 bases). Trimming removed 6 bases at V and 0 bases at J, with 12 bases between. From germline, CDR1 is SEHNR and CDR2 FQNEAQ (reference sequence). There are 15 residues in the CDR3. The CDR3 sequence: CASRDMGASYNEQFF. CDR3 DNA: TGTGCCAGCAGGGACATGGGGGCCTCCTACAATGAGCAGTTCTTC.

This clone was seen only a few times. The rearrangement links TRBV6-6 to TRBJ1-1, with TRBD1 identical over 10 bases. Per the germline V gene, CDR1 is MNHNY and CDR2 is SVGAGI (reference sequence). V dropped 6 bases and J dropped 11; count of bases not matched to a gene: 6. The CDR3 covers 12 residues. The CDR3 sequence is CASRTGTGVAFF. The CDR3 DNA is TGTGCCAGCAGAACAGGGACAGGGGTGGCTTTCTTT.

V is TRBV18 and J is TRBJ2-7, with TRBD2 matching over 13 bases. CDR3 length: 15 amino acids. The junction had 0 bases not matched to a gene; V was cut back by 1 base and J by 3 bases. Germline values: CDR1 KGHSH, CDR2 LQKENI. The CDR3 DNA follows: TGTGCCAGCTCACCACGGACTAGCGGGGGCTACGAGCAGTACTTC. It yields the protein CASSPRTSGGYEQYF.

The V call is TRBV7-3, the J call TRBJ2-7; D call uncertain. This CDR3 has 14 residues. V lost 5 bases and J 2 bases, leaving 13 bases between the germline ends. The germline V gene has CDR1 SGHTA and CDR2 FQGTGA. CDR3 loop: CASSHPTTAYEQYF. The CDR3, as DNA: TGTGCCAGCAGCCACCCCACAACAGCCTACGAGCAGTACTTC. Combining the CDR3 with reference TRBV7-3 and TRBJ2-7 gives the whole variable domain GAGVSQTPSNKVTEKGKYVELRCDPISGHTALYWYRQSLGQGPEFLIYFQGTGAADDSGLPNDRFFAVRPEGSVSTLKIQRTERGDSAVYLCASSHPTTAYEQYFGPGTRLTVT.

V and J are TRBV5-1 and TRBJ2-7; D possibly corresponds to TRBD2 (6 bases). The CDR3 is made up of 15 amino acids. The V and J ends lost 0 bases and 1 base respectively, with 11 bases between them. CDR1 is SGHRS and CDR2 is YFSETQ in the germline V gene. The DNA for the CDR3 is TGCGCCAGCAGCTTGGACCCCGGGGGATCCTACGAGCAGTACTTC. Residues: CASSLDPGGSYEQYF.

The chain combines TRBV5-4 with TRBJ2-3; 7 positions match TRBD1. The CDR3 has 13 amino acids. The trim removed 7 bases at V and 1 base at J, leaving 3 bases unmatched. CDR1 and CDR2 from the germline V gene are SGHNT and YYREEE (reference sequence). Here the CDR3 reads CASFGQGTDTQYF. CDR3 sequence (DNA): TGTGCCAGCTTCGGACAGGGCACAGATACGCAGTATTTT.

The chain links TRBV27 to TRBJ1-1, with 9 bases identical to TRBD1. Losses at the gene ends were 4 bases for V and 0 bases for J; bases not matched to a gene: 3. In germline, CDR1 is MNHEY, CDR2 SMNVEV (reference sequence). The CDR3 consists of 15 residues. Here the CDR3 reads CASSWTGVVNTEAFF. The CDR3 nucleotides are TGTGCCAGCAGTTGGACAGGGGTAGTGAACACTGAAGCTTTCTTT.

This clone was found a few times. The CDR3 DNA is TGCGCCAGCAGCATCGGGACTAGCGGGTTCACAGATACGCAGTATTTT. It translates to CASSIGTSGFTDTQYF. The chain recombines TRBV5-1 with TRBJ2-3; TRBD2 aligns across 12 bases. Germline-derived CDR1 and CDR2 are SGHRS and YFSETQ. This CDR3 comprises 16 residues. The ends lost 4 bases at V and 2 bases at J; junction bases unmatched: 5.

The V gene is TRBV6-1, the J gene TRBJ1-2; D remains unclear. V gave up 5 bases and J gave up 1 base, with 5 bases separating them. Per germline, CDR1 MNHNS and CDR2 SASEGT. This CDR3 region has 12 residues. The DNA for the CDR3 is TGTGCCAGCAGTACGAGTAACTATGGCTACACCTTC. Protein product: CASSTSNYGYTF.

V gene TRBV27 combines with J gene TRBJ2-7; D remains unclear. The CDR3 extends over 15 amino acids. V was cut by 6 bases and J by 9 bases, with 24 bases left in between. Germline CDR1 reads MNHEY; CDR2 reads SMNVEV (reference sequence). In DNA, the CDR3 is TGTGCCAGCAGCCAATCCTACACCCCCAGCGCGAGGCAGTACTTC. It codes for CASSQSYTPSARQYF.

The V call is TRBV5-1, the J call TRBJ2-5; D is unclear. V gave up 2 bases and J gave up 1 base, with 12 bases separating them. Germline CDR1 reads SGHRS; CDR2 reads YFSETQ. The CDR3 has 15 amino acids. CDR3 DNA: TGCGCCAGCAGCTTAAGCCCAGGTTCCCAAGAGACCCAGTACTTC. This gives the protein CASSLSPGSQETQYF. The variable domain in full, with the rest retrieved from reference TRBV5-1 and TRBJ2-5, is KAGVTQTPRYLIKTRGQQVTLSCSPISGHRSVSWYQQTPGQGLQFLFEYFSETQRNKGNFPGRFSGRQFSNSRSEMNVSTLELGDSALYLCASSLSPGSQETQYFGPGTRLLVL.

Only one count was recorded for this clone. Here the CDR3 reads CASTHYQKGNTIYF. The CDR3 DNA follows: TGTGCCAGCACCCACTACCAGAAAGGAAACACCATATATTTT. This sequence joins TRBV21-1 and TRBJ1-3. TRBV21-1 is labeled a pseudogene. This CDR3 spans 14 amino acids.

The V gene is TRBV10-3, the J gene TRBJ1-2; 7 bases are shared with TRBD1. Germline V lookup: CDR1 ENHRY, CDR2 SYGVKD. The CDR3 runs to 15 residues. V was pared by 5 bases and J by 2 bases, with 8 bases of the junction left unmatched. The CDR3 reads CAISSNRGGNYGYTF. CDR3 nucleotides: TGTGCCATCAGTAGTAACAGGGGTGGCAACTATGGCTACACCTTC.

The V call is TRBV6-5, the J call TRBJ1-2; a weak D match, TRBD1 (6 bases). The ends were cut back, 2 bases at V and 4 bases at J, with 14 bases in the middle. Germline loops: CDR1 MNHEY, CDR2 SVGAGI. This CDR3 region has 15 residues. CDR3 in amino acids: CASSYGGRGTYGYTF. CDR3 sequence (DNA): TGTGCCAGCAGTTACGGCGGCAGGGGAACCTATGGCTACACCTTC.

A few counts support this clone. J is TRBJ2-1 and V is TRBV30; TRBD2 agrees at 9 bases. V trimming: 7 bases; J trimming: 2 bases; junction bases outside the gene matches: 6. Looked up from germline, CDR1 is GTSNPN and CDR2 is SVGIG (reference sequence). The CDR3 sequence is 14 residues long. CDR3 sequence: CALAPSGAYNEQFF. The CDR3 DNA reads TGTGCCTTGGCCCCTAGCGGGGCCTACAATGAGCAGTTCTTC.

V and J are TRBV9 and TRBJ2-5; the match to TRBD2 covers 11 bases. Trimming took 3 bases from V and 4 from J; bases not matched to a gene: 5. This CDR3 has 15 residues. Per germline, CDR1 SGDLS and CDR2 YYNGEE. The CDR3 here is CASSDLSGGGETQYF. The CDR3 DNA reads as TGTGCCAGCAGCGACCTTAGCGGGGGGGGAGAGACCCAGTACTTC.

The CDR3 reads CASSTRLAGSTDTQYF. The DNA for the CDR3 is TGTGCCAGCAGTACCCGACTAGCGGGTAGCACAGATACGCAGTATTTT. The chain uses TRBV2 and TRBJ2-3; 10 nucleotides line up with TRBD2. Germline assignment: CDR1 SNHLY and CDR2 FYNNEI. CDR3 length equals 16 residues. V lost 5 bases and J lost 0; bases outside the gene matches: 5.

The rearrangement joins TRBV11-2 to TRBJ2-7; D unclear. The CDR3 is made up of 12 amino acids. From germline, CDR1 is SGHAT and CDR2 FQNNGV. V gave up 5 bases and J gave up 5 bases, with 10 bases separating them. The DNA of the CDR3 is TGTGCCAGCAGCCCCGAACGAGACGAGCAGTACTTC. Translating it yields CASSPERDEQYF.

This chain connects TRBV30 to TRBJ2-5; 15 bases agree with TRBD2. In germline, CDR1 is GTSNPN, CDR2 SVGIG (reference sequence). V was clipped by 1 base and J by 5 bases; unmatched bases: 2. The length of the CDR3 is 15 residues. The CDR3 sequence: CAWSGTSGGAETQYF. The CDR3 DNA follows: TGTGCCTGGAGTGGGACTAGCGGGGGGGCCGAGACCCAGTACTTC.

In this sample, this clone turned up a few times. This sequence may be a read error, since a much larger clone differs from it by one base. The gene calls are TRBV2 and TRBJ2-5; TRBD1 is a possible D gene (5 bases). Trimming took off 8 bases at V and 5 bases at J, with 21 bases between the two ends. The germline V gene encodes CDR1 SNHLY and CDR2 FYNNEI. CDR3 length: 15 residues. The CDR3 nucleotides read TGTGCCAGCCTGAAGGGGCGGACATCAGGCGAGACCCAGTACTTC. This gives the protein CASLKGRTSGETQYF.

The V and J genes are TRBV7-2 and TRBJ2-3; 7 bases are shared with TRBD1. This CDR3 contains 13 residues. CDR1 and CDR2 (germline): SGHTA, FQGNSA. The junction had 9 bases not matched to a gene; V was cut back by 5 bases and J by 10 bases. CDR3 residues: CASSRDSYDPQYF. For the CDR3, the DNA is TGTGCCAGCAGCAGGGACAGTTATGATCCGCAGTATTTT. Full variable domain (remainder filled in from reference TRBV7-2 and TRBJ2-3): GAGVSQSPSNKVTEKGKDVELRCDPISGHTALYWYRQSLGQGLEFLIYFQGNSAPDKSGLPSDRFSAERTGGSVSTLTIQRTQQEDSAVYLCASSRDSYDPQYFGPGTRLTVL.

Only a few counts were recorded for this clone. The J gene is TRBJ1-2, the V gene TRBV30, with D maybe TRBD1 (5 bases). Germline V gives CDR1 GTSNPN, CDR2 SVGIG (reference sequence). V lost 2 bases, J lost 4 bases, and 17 bases lay in between. The CDR3 contains 15 residues. CDR3 sequence reads: CAWSPGGGSSYGYTF. The CDR3 nucleotides read TGTGCCTGGAGTCCTGGGGGAGGGAGCTCCTATGGCTACACCTTC.

The CDR3 region is CASSLTTTGRDGYTF. For the CDR3, the DNA is TGTGCCAGCTCACTTACAACGACGGGCAGGGATGGCTACACCTTC. This chain uses TRBV18 with TRBJ1-2, with a tentative D call TRBD1 (5 bases). The germline gives CDR1 KGHSH, CDR2 LQKENI. The CDR3 is made up of 15 amino acids. Trimming removed 4 bases from V and 6 bases from J, with 18 bases in between.

In this sample, this clone turned up many times. The chain employs TRBV5-1 and TRBJ1-4; 8 nucleotides agree with TRBD1. The CDR3 extends over 15 amino acids. The ends lost 2 bases at V and 11 bases at J; junction bases unmatched: 11. Germline V gene data show CDR1 as SGHRS and CDR2 as YFSETQ. The CDR3 region is CASSLDQGAQRKLFF. The CDR3 DNA is TGCGCCAGCAGCTTAGACCAGGGGGCCCAGAGGAAACTGTTTTTT.

The rearrangement links TRBV5-1 to TRBJ1-2, with 7 bases lining up with TRBD1. With V trimmed by 1 base and J by 3 bases, 3 bases remained unmatched. CDR3 size: 14 residues. The germline CDR1 and CDR2 sequences are SGHRS and YFSETQ. The CDR3 region is CASSLSRGDYGYTF. The DNA for the CDR3 is TGCGCCAGCAGCTTGTCCAGGGGGGACTATGGCTACACCTTC.